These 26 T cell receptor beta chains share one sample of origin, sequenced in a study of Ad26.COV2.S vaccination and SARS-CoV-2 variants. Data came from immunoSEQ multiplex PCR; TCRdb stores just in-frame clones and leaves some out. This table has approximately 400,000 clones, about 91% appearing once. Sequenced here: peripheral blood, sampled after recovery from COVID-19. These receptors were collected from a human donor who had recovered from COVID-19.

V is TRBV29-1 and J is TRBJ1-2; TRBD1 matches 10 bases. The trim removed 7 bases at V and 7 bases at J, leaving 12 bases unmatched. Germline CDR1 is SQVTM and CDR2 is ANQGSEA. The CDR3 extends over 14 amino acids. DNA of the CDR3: TGCAGCGCACGACAGGGGGCAAGTAAAGTTGGCTACACCTTC. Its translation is CSARQGASKVGYTF.

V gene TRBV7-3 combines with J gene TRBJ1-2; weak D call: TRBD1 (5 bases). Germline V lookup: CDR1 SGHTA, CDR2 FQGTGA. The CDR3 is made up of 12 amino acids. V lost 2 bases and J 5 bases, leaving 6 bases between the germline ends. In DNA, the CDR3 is TGTGCCAGCAGCTTACAGGGATATGGCTACACCTTC. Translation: CASSLQGYGYTF.

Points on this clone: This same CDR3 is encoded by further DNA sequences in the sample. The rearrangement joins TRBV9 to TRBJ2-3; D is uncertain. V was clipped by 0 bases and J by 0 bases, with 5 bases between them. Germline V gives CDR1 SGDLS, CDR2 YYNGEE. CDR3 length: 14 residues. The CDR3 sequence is CASSVVGSTDTQYF. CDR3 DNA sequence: TGTGCCAGCAGCGTAGTGGGGAGCACAGATACGCAGTATTTT. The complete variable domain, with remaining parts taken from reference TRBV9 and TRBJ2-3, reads DSGVTQTPKHLITATGQRVTLRCSPRSGDLSVYWYQQSLDQGLQFLIQYYNGEERAKGNILERFSAQQFPDLHSELNLSSLELGDSALYFCASSVVGSTDTQYFGPGTRLTVL.

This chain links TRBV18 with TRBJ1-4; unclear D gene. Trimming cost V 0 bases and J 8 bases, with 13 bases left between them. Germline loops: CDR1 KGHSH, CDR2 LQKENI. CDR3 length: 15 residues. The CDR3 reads CASSPPDRLGEKLFF. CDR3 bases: TGTGCCAGCTCACCACCGGACCGATTGGGGGAAAAACTGTTTTTT.

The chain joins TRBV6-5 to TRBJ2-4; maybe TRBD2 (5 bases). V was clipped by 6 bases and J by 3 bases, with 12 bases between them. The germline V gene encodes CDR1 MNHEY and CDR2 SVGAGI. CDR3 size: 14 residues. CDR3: CASREDGGKNIQYF. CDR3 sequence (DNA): TGTGCCAGCAGGGAGGACGGCGGCAAAAACATTCAGTACTTC.

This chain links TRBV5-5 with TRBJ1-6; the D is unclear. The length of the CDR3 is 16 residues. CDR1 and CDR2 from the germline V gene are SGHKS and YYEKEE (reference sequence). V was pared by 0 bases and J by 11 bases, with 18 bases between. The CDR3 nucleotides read TGTGCCAGCAGCTTGGGCCCTCGGCCTGAGTTGACACCCCTCCACTTT. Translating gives CASSLGPRPELTPLHF. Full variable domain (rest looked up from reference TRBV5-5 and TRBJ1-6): DAGVTQSPTHLIKTRGQQVTLRCSPISGHKSVSWYQQVLGQGPQFIFQYYEKEERGRGNFPDRFSARQFPNYSSELNVNALLLGDSALYLCASSLGPRPELTPLHFGNGTRLTVT.

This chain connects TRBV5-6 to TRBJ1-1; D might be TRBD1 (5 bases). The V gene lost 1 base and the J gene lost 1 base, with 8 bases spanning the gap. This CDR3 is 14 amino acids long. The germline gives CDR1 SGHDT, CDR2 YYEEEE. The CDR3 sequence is CASSLPTENTEAFF. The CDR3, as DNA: TGTGCCAGCAGCTTGCCGACAGAGAACACTGAAGCTTTCTTT.

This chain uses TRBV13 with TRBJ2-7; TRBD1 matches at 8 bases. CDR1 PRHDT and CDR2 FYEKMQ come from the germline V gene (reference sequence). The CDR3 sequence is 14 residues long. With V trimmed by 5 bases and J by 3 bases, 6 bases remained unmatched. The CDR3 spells CASSPPDRGYEQYF. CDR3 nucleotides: TGTGCCAGCAGCCCTCCTGACAGGGGCTACGAGCAGTACTTC. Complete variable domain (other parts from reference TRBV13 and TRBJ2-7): AAGVIQSPRHLIKEKRETATLKCYPIPRHDTVYWYQQGPGQDPQFLISFYEKMQSDKGSIPDRFSAQQFSDYHSELNMSSLELGDSALYFCASSPPDRGYEQYFGPGTRLTVT.

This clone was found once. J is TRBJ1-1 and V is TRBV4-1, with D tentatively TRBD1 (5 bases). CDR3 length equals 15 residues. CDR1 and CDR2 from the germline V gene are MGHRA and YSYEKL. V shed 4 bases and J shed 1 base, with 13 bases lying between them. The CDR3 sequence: CASSLREGRNTEAFF. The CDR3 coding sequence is TGCGCCAGCAGCCTTAGGGAGGGGAGGAACACTGAAGCTTTCTTT.

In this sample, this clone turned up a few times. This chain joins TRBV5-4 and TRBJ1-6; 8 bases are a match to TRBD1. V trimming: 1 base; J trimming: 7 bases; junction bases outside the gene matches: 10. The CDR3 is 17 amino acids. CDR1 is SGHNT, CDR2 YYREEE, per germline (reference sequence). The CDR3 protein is CASSLRLGTGRNSPLHF. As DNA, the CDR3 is TGTGCCAGCAGCTTGAGATTGGGGACAGGCCGAAATTCACCCCTCCACTTT.

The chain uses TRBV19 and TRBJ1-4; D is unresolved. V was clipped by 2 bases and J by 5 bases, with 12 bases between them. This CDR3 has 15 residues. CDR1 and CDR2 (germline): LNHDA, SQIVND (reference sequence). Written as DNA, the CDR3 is TGTGCCAGTAGTATACGCGGGATGGGGAATGAAAAACTGTTTTTT. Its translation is CASSIRGMGNEKLFF.

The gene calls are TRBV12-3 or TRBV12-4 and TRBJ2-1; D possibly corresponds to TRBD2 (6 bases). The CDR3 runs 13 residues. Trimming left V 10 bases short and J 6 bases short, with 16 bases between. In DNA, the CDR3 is TGTGCCAACGCGGGATTGGGTTTCAATGAGCAGTTCTTC. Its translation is CANAGLGFNEQFF.

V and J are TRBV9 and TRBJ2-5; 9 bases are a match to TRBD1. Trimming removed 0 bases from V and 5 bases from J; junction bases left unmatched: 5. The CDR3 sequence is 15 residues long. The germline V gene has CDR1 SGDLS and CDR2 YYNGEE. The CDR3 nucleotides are TGTGCCAGCAGCGTAGAAACAGGGGGCGCGGAGACCCAGTACTTC. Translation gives CASSVETGGAETQYF. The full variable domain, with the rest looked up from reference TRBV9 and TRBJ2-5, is DSGVTQTPKHLITATGQRVTLRCSPRSGDLSVYWYQQSLDQGLQFLIQYYNGEERAKGNILERFSAQQFPDLHSELNLSSLELGDSALYFCASSVETGGAETQYFGPGTRLLVL.

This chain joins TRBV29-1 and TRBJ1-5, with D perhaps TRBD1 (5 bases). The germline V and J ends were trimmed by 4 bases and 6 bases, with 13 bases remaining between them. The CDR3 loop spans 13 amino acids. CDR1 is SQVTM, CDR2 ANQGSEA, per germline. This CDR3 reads CSVVISGGQPQHF. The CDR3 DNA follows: TGCAGCGTTGTAATTAGCGGGGGTCAGCCCCAGCATTTT.

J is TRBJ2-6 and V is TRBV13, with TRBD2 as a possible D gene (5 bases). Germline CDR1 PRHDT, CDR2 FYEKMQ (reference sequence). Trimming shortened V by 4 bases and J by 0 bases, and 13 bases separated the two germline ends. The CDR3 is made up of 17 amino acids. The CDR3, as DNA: TGTGCCAGCAGCTCCTTGGGTGAGGGCTCTGGGGCCAACGTCCTGACTTTC. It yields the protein CASSSLGEGSGANVLTF.

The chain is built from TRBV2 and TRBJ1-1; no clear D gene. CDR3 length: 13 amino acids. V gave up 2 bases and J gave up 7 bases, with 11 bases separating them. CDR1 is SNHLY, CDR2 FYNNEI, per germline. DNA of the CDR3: TGTGCCAGCAGTGAACGGATCGAGGGTGAAGCTTTCTTT. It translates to CASSERIEGEAFF.

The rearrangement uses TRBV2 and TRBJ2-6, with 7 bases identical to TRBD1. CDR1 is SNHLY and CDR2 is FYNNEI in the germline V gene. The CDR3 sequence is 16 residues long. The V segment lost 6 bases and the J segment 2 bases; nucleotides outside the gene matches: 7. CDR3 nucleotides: TGTGCCAGCAGCCGACCCGACAGGGCTGGGGCCAACGTCCTGACTTTC. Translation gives CASSRPDRAGANVLTF.

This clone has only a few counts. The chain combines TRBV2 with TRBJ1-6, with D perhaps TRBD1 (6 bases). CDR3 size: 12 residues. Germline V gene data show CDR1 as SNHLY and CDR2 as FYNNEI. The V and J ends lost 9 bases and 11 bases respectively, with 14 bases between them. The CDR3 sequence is CARGAGKTPLHF. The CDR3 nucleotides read TGTGCCAGGGGGGCAGGGAAGACACCCCTCCACTTT. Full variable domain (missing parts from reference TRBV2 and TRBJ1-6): EPEVTQTPSHQVTQMGQEVILRCVPISNHLYFYWYRQILGQKVEFLVSFYNNEISEKSEIFDDQFSVERPDGSNFTLKIRSTKLEDSAMYFCARGAGKTPLHFGNGTRLTVT.

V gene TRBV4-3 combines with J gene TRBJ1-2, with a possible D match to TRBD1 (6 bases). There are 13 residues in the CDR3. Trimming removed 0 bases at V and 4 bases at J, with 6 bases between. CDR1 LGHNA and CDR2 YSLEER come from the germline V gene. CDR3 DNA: TGCGCCAGCAGCCAAGACAGGGGCTATGGCTACACCTTC. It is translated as CASSQDRGYGYTF.

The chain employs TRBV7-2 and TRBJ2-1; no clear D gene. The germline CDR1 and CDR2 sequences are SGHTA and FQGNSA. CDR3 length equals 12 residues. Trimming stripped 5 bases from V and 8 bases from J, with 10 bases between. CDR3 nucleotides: TGTGCCAGCAGCACTTATACTGATGAGCAGTTCTTC. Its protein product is CASSTYTDEQFF.

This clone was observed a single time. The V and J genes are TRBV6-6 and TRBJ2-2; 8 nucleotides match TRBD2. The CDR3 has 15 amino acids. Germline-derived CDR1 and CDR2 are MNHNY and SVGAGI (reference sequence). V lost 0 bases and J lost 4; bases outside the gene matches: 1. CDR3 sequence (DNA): TGTGCCAGCAGTTACTCGGGGACTAGCACCGGGGAGCTGTTTTTT. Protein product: CASSYSGTSTGELFF.

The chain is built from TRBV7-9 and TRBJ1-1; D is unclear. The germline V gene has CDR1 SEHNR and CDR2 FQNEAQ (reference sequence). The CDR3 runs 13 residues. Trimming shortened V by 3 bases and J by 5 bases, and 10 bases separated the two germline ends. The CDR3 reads CASSFWSTTEAFF. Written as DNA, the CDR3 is TGTGCCAGCAGCTTTTGGTCTACAACTGAAGCTTTCTTT. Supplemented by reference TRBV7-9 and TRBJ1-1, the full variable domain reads DTGVSQNPRHKITKRGQNVTFRCDPISEHNRLYWYRQTLGQGPEFLTYFQNEAQLEKSRLLSDRFSAERPKGSFSTLEIQRTEQGDSAMYLCASSFWSTTEAFFGQGTRLTVV.

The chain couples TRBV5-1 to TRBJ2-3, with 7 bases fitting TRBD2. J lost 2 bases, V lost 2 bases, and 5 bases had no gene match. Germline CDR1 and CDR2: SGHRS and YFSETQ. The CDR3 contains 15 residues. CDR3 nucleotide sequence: TGCGCCAGCAGCTTTAGCGGGTTCCCCACAGATACGCAGTATTTT. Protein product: CASSFSGFPTDTQYF.

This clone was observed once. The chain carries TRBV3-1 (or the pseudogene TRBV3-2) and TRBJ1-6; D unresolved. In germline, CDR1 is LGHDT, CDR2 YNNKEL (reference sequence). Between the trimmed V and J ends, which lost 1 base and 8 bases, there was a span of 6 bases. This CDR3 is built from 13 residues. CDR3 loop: CASSQGADSPLHF. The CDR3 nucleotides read TGTGCCAGCAGCCAAGGGGCGGATTCACCCCTCCACTTT.

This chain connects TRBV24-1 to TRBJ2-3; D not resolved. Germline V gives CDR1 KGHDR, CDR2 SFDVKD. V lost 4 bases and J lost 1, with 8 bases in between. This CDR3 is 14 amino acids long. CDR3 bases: TGTGCCACCAGTGACCATCTCGGCACAGATACGCAGTATTTT. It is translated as CATSDHLGTDTQYF.

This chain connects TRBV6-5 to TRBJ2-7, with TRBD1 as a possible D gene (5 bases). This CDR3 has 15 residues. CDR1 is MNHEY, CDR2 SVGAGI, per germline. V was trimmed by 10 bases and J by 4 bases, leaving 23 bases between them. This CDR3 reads CATQGAPQRSYEQYF. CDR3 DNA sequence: TGTGCCACCCAAGGGGCTCCTCAAAGGAGTTACGAGCAGTACTTC.